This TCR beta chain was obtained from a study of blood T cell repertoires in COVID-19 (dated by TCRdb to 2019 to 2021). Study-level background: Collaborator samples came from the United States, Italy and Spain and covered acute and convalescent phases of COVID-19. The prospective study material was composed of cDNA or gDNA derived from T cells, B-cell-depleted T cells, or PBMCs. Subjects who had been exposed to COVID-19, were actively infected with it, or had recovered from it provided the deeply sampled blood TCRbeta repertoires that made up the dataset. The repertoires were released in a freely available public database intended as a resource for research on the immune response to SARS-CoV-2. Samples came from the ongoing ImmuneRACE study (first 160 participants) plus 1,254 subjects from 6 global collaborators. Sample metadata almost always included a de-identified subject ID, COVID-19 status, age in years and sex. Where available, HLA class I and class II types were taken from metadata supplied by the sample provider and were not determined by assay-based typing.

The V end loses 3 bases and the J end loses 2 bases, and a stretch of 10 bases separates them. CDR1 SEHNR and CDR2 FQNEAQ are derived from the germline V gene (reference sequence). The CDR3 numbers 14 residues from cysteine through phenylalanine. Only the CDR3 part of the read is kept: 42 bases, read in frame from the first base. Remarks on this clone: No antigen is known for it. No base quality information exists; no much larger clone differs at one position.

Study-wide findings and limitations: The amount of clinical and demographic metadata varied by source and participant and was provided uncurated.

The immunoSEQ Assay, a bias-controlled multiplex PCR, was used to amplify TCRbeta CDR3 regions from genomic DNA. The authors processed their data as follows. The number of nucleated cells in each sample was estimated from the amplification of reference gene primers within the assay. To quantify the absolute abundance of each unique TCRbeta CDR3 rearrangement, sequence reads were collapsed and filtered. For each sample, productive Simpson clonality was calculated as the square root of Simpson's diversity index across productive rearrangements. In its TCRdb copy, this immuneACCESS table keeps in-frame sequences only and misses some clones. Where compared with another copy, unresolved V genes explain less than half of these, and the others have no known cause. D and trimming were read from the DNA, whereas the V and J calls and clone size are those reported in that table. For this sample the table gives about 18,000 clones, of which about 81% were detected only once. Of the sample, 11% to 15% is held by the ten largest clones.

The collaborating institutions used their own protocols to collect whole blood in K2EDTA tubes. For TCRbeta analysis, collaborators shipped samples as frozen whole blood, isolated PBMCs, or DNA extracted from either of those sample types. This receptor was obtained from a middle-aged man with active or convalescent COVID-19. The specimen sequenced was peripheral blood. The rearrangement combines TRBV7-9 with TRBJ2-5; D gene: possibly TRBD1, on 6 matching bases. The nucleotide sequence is TGTGCCAGCAGCTTCTCAGGGACACAAGAGACCCAGTACTTC. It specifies CASSFSGTQETQYF.